This T cell receptor (beta chain) emerged from a study of cytomegalovirus exposure and HLA in healthy donors. V gave up 3 bases and J gave up 2 bases, with 13 bases separating them. CDR1 and CDR2 (germline): SNHLY, FYNNEI. The CDR3 covers 16 residues. The study ran its PCR with 60 Vbeta and 13 Jbeta primers. Clones were sequenced by immunoSEQ multiplex PCR, and TCRdb holds only the in-frame ones, with some missing. The sample shows about 160,000 clones, about 72% of them seen only once. The receptor was derived from a man aged 55 to 70 in good health and CMV-seronegative. Sequences were obtained from PBMCs. This chain links TRBV2 with TRBJ2-2; D is ambiguous. CDR3 bases: TGTGCCAGCAGTGAGGCCAGGTTCCGAAACACCGGGGAGCTGTTTTTT. As protein: CASSEARFRNTGELFF.